This T cell receptor beta chain comes out of a study of cytomegalovirus exposure and HLA in healthy donors. Regarding the study as a whole: A later analysis found common viral pathogens apparently linked to several of the most significant clusters. The study designated 160 or so TCR beta chains cytomegalovirus-associated.

Primers: 60 Vbeta forward and 13 Jbeta reverse. The protocol was immunoSEQ multiplex PCR, while the TCRdb copy is restricted to in-frame clones and leaves out a portion. The sample lists some 200,000 clones, about 80% occurring once. As to this clone: What it binds is not known.

This CDR3 has 11 amino acids. V was trimmed by 3 bases and J by 3 bases, leaving 5 bases between them. Looked up from germline, CDR1 is SQVTM and CDR2 is ANQGSEA. Sequencing was performed on PBMCs. The genes are TRBV29-1 and TRBJ1-1; no clear D. The receptor was derived from a man aged 35-49 years in good health and CMV-seronegative. As DNA, the CDR3 is TGCAGCGTTGAGCGGGACACTGAAGCTTTCTTT. Translation: CSVERDTEAFF.